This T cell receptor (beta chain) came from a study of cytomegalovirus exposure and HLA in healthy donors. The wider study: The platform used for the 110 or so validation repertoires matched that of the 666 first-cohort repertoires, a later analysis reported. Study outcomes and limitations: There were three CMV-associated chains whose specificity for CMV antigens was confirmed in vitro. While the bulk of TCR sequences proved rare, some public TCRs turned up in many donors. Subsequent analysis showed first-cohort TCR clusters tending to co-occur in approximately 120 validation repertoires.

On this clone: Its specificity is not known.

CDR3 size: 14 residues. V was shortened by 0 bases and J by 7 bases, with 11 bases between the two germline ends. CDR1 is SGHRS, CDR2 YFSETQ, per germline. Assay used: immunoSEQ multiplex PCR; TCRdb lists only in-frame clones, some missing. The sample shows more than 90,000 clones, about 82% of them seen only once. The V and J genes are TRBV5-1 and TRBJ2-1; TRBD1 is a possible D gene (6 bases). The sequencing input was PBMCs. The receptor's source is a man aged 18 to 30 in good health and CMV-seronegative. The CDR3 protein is CASSLGGQENEQFF. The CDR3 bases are TGCGCCAGCAGCTTGGGGGGGCAGGAAAATGAGCAGTTCTTC.